Listed below are T cell receptor beta chains from one sample, sequenced in a study of cytomegalovirus exposure and HLA in healthy donors. Some clones are missing from TCRdb's copy, which holds only in-frame ones; the method was immunoSEQ multiplex PCR. The sample yields 55,000 to 75,000 clones, 95% seen once. The specimen was PBMCs. The receptor set was obtained from a woman in her late teens or twenties in good health and CMV-seropositive. The CDR3 runs from the conserved cysteine through the conserved F or W. Each record gives: J gene, V gene, CDR3 protein.

TRBJ1-1 | TRBV6-5 | CASSKRTGGNTEAFF
TRBJ2-7 | TRBV7-2 | CASSFAGFYEQYF
TRBJ2-6 | TRBV30 | CAWTRFSGANVLTF
TRBJ2-4 | TRBV9 | CASSVNQGSGWDVQYF
TRBJ2-7 | TRBV4-1 | CASSQDPGRGRYEQYF
TRBJ1-4 | TRBV19 | CASIDGATNEKLFF
TRBJ1-1 | TRBV4-2 | CASSRANTEAFF
TRBJ2-1 | TRBV7-3 | CASSLIAGVGNEQFF
TRBJ1-1 | TRBV29-1 | CSGETGGNTEAFF
TRBJ1-2 | TRBV28 | CASSRQGRGYTF
TRBJ2-5 | TRBV15 | CATSRDTGAGETQYF
TRBJ2-2 | TRBV7-3 | CASSYAPGGNAGELFF
TRBJ2-5 | TRBV7-2 | CASSSREALETQYF
TRBJ2-1 | TRBV18 | CASSPLRGSSYNEQFF
TRBJ2-3 | TRBV15 | CATSGGRDTQYF
TRBJ2-7 | TRBV7-9 | CASSYSNIYEQYF
TRBJ1-4 | TRBV28 | CASRPGATNEKLFF
TRBJ1-4 | TRBV28 | CASSPGGQGTTNEKLFF
TRBJ2-3 | TRBV6-1 | CASSGRQGSTDTQYF
TRBJ2-1 | TRBV5-5 | CASSIGSGGPNEQFF
TRBJ2-7 | TRBV10-3 | CAITGGQGVDEQYF
TRBJ2-7 | TRBV28 | CASSLYATGQPRGQYF
TRBJ2-3 | TRBV7-2 | CASSRGGAGTDTQYF
TRBJ2-2 | TRBV19 | CASSIGLANTGELFF
TRBJ1-3 | TRBV10-2 | CASSLGQARAFSGNTIYF
TRBJ1-3 | TRBV2 | CASSVGTVGNTIYF
TRBJ1-5 | TRBV27 | CASSLSGSQPQHF
TRBJ1-1 | TRBV10-3 | CAISESGVTEAFF
TRBJ2-1 | TRBV19 | CASSKAGVYNEQFF
TRBJ1-1 | TRBV15 | CATSRIQGDSMNTEAFF
TRBJ1-1 | TRBV19 | CASSPIGTEAFF
TRBJ1-5 | TRBV7-2 | CASSSGTGHQPQHF
TRBJ2-3 | TRBV28 | CASASASGLVVVTQYF
TRBJ2-1 | TRBV11-3 | CASSFGTSGVDEQFF
TRBJ2-1 | TRBV28 | CASRGQGGNEQFF
TRBJ1-4 | TRBV9 | CASSGGSGERNEKLFF
TRBJ2-5 | TRBV7-9 | CASSSQGTSGREIQETQYF
TRBJ2-2 | TRBV13 | CASSDGGAGELFF
TRBJ2-5 | TRBV7-9 | CASSSRGGGETQYF
TRBJ1-1 | TRBV30 | CAWSLGGSTEAFF
TRBJ2-5 | TRBV19 | CASTSPGRGKETQYF
TRBJ1-2 | TRBV15 | CATSNDRNYGYTF
TRBJ2-1 | TRBV6-6 | CASSSPLLSYNEQFF
TRBJ1-1 | TRBV27 | CASSSRLVVLGGSPTEAFF
TRBJ1-1 | TRBV28 | CASSFRISTEAFF
TRBJ1-1 | TRBV30 | CAWRTGPVSEAFF
TRBJ2-1 | TRBV23-1 | CASSQGLTGQVPNEQFF
TRBJ2-7 | TRBV4-1 | CASSQEGGEGTNYEQYF
TRBJ2-7 | TRBV9 | CASSVGDSVYEQYF
TRBJ1-5 | TRBV28 | CASRDNSNQPQHF
TRBJ1-1 | TRBV4-2 | CASSPGGLVAEAFF